A single sample is the source of the 22 T cell receptor beta chains below, sequenced in a study of PD-L1 blockade in urothelial cancer. TCRdb's copy holds only in-frame clones and misses some; the assay was immunoSEQ multiplex PCR. There are some 120,000 clones in the sample; about 83% occur only once, and 2.4% lies in the top ten. Time point noted: peripheral blood 6 weeks after treatment start. Here the sequenced sample was PBMCs, taken around atezolizumab (anti-PD-L1) treatment. The receptors derive from a man aged 50 to 59 with urothelial cancer.

The V gene is TRBV7-2, the J gene TRBJ2-7; 10 bases are shared with TRBD2. Germline V gives CDR1 SGHTA, CDR2 FQGNSA. Germline trimming cut 5 bases from V and 0 bases from J; bases unmatched to any gene: 4. The CDR3 has 15 residues. The CDR3 loop reads CASSKGLAASYEQYF. The CDR3 DNA is TGTGCCAGCAGCAAAGGACTAGCGGCCTCCTACGAGCAGTACTTC.

The CDR3 DNA sequence: TGTGCCAGCAGCTTGACACCAGGCACTGAAGCTTTCTTT. Protein: CASSLTPGTEAFF. V usage is TRBV7-3 and J usage is TRBJ1-1; D gene uncertain. Trimming took 3 bases from V and 4 from J, leaving 9 bases between them. Per germline, CDR1 SGHTA and CDR2 FQGTGA. The CDR3 has 13 amino acids. Full variable domain (missing parts from reference TRBV7-3 and TRBJ1-1): GAGVSQTPSNKVTEKGKYVELRCDPISGHTALYWYRQSLGQGPEFLIYFQGTGAADDSGLPNDRFFAVRPEGSVSTLKIQRTERGDSAVYLCASSLTPGTEAFFGQGTRLTVV.

This clone has more than one count but fewer than ten. The chain combines TRBV19 with TRBJ1-5; 12 bases are a match to TRBD1. The V and J ends lost 4 bases and 6 bases, in that order; junction bases with no gene match: 7. From germline, CDR1 is LNHDA and CDR2 SQIVND (reference sequence). The CDR3 extends over 16 amino acids. The CDR3 region is CASSSWGQGAGQPQHF. The CDR3 DNA reads TGTGCCAGTAGTAGTTGGGGACAGGGGGCCGGTCAGCCCCAGCATTTT.

The gene calls are TRBV14 and TRBJ1-6, with D perhaps TRBD1 (6 bases). V gave up 0 bases and J gave up 9 bases, with 12 bases separating them. CDR1 SGHDN and CDR2 FVKESK come from the germline V gene. The CDR3 covers 15 residues. The CDR3 coding sequence is TGTGCCAGCAGCCAAGACTGGGGGCGCGTTTCACCCCTCCACTTT. It is translated as CASSQDWGRVSPLHF.

This clone came up once. The gene calls are TRBV9 and TRBJ2-4, with D tentatively TRBD1 (7 bases). The V gene lost 3 bases and the J gene lost 4 bases, with 11 bases spanning the gap. CDR3 size: 14 residues. Germline loops: CDR1 SGDLS, CDR2 YYNGEE. The CDR3 DNA is TGTGCCAGCAGCGAGGGGGGACAGAAAAACATTCAGTACTTC. This sequence encodes CASSEGGQKNIQYF.

The chain joins TRBV5-4 to TRBJ2-3; TRBD1 is a possible D gene (7 bases). CDR1 and CDR2 from the germline V gene are SGHNT and YYREEE (reference sequence). V lost 4 bases and J 7 bases, leaving 28 bases between the germline ends. This CDR3 spans 18 amino acids. The CDR3 coding sequence is TGTGCCAGCAGCCGAGCGTTGGAGGGGGCGGTTACGTTACATACGCAGTATTTT. Translated, it gives CASSRALEGAVTLHTQYF.

The CDR3 nucleotides are TGTGCCAGCAGCTTAGAAGGGACAGGCCATAGCAATCAGCCCCAGCATTTT. This encodes CASSLEGTGHSNQPQHF. This chain uses TRBV7-8 with TRBJ1-5, with 8 positions matching TRBD1. V trimming: 1 base; J trimming: 0 bases; junction bases outside the gene matches: 5. Germline CDR1 is SGHVS and CDR2 is FQNEAQ. This CDR3 has 17 residues.

The chain combines TRBV5-1 with TRBJ2-3, with D perhaps matching TRBD1 (6 bases). V dropped 4 bases and J dropped 2 bases, with 11 bases sitting between them. CDR3 length equals 14 residues. CDR1 is SGHRS and CDR2 is YFSETQ in the germline V gene. DNA of the CDR3: TGCGCCAGCAGCCCGGACAGCCACACAGATACGCAGTATTTT. Translation: CASSPDSHTDTQYF.

The chain is built from TRBV28 and TRBJ2-4; 7 bases align to TRBD2. In germline, CDR1 is MDHEN, CDR2 SYDVKM. The junction had 4 bases not matched to a gene; V was cut back by 6 bases and J by 8 bases. This CDR3 is 12 amino acids long. CDR3 in DNA: TGTGCCAGCAGGGGAGGGTTGGACATTCAGTACTTC. As protein: CASRGGLDIQYF.

The CDR3 region has the DNA TGTGCCAGCAGCTTAGCCTATCGGGCGGGAGAGGGTTTTAACGAGCAGTACTTC. This sequence encodes CASSLAYRAGEGFNEQYF. The chain combines TRBV7-2 with TRBJ2-7, with 7 bases aligning to TRBD2. Germline V lookup: CDR1 SGHTA, CDR2 FQGNSA. The CDR3 sequence is 18 residues long. The V gene end was trimmed by 0 bases and the J gene end by 5 bases; junction bases not matched to a gene: 16.

The chain uses TRBV2 and TRBJ1-5; D gene ambiguous. V gave up 1 base and J gave up 2 bases, with 12 bases separating them. This CDR3 contains 16 residues. CDR1 and CDR2 (germline): SNHLY, FYNNEI. CDR3 in DNA: TGTGCCAGCAGTGAAGGCGTTGGGCGGGGCAATCAGCCCCAGCATTTT. Amino acid sequence: CASSEGVGRGNQPQHF.

The table lists this clone with a few counts. This chain connects TRBV28 to TRBJ1-4, with D maybe TRBD1 (6 bases). Germline V gives CDR1 MDHEN, CDR2 SYDVKM. V was shortened by 2 bases and J by 8 bases, with 12 bases between the two germline ends. This CDR3 has 14 residues. The CDR3 loop is CASSLRGEGEKLFF. CDR3 in DNA: TGTGCCAGCAGTTTAAGGGGGGAGGGAGAAAAACTGTTTTTT.

The rearrangement uses TRBV5-1 and TRBJ2-3; D gene ambiguous. CDR1 is SGHRS, CDR2 YFSETQ, per germline. The CDR3 covers 15 residues. Deletions cut 0 bases from V and 6 bases from J, with 14 bases between. The CDR3 is CASSLAGYSLDTQYF. DNA for the CDR3: TGCGCCAGCAGCTTGGCCGGGTACTCCTTGGATACGCAGTATTTT.

V is TRBV27 and J is TRBJ1-2; D is undetermined. CDR1 MNHEY and CDR2 SMNVEV come from the germline V gene (reference sequence). This CDR3 region has 15 residues. The V end was cut by 5 bases, the J end by 4 bases, with 17 bases between. DNA of the CDR3: TGTGCCAGCAGTCGACGGGAGGAACCCCTCTATGGCTACACCTTC. It codes for CASSRREEPLYGYTF.

The V gene is TRBV28, the J gene TRBJ1-2; TRBD1 might be the D (6 bases). Germline loops: CDR1 MDHEN, CDR2 SYDVKM. Trimming removed 3 bases at V and 2 bases at J, with 10 bases between. The CDR3 has 14 residues. Here the CDR3 reads CASSFTGQNYGYTF. In DNA, the CDR3 is TGTGCCAGCAGTTTCACAGGGCAGAACTATGGCTACACCTTC.

J is TRBJ2-1 and V is TRBV19; 7 bases match TRBD1. The CDR3 sequence is 14 residues long. Germline lookup yields CDR1 LNHDA and CDR2 SQIVND (reference sequence). Trimming removed 9 bases from V and 1 base from J; junction bases left unmatched: 6. DNA for the CDR3: TGTGCCAGCAGTGGCAGGGGGTCCTACAATGAGCAGTTCTTC. Translation: CASSGRGSYNEQFF.

DNA for the CDR3: TGCGCCAGCAGCACCGGAGGGGCCAACTCCTACGAGCAGTACTTC. This codes for CASSTGGANSYEQYF. The V and J genes are TRBV5-1 and TRBJ2-7; weak D call: TRBD2 (6 bases). V was clipped by 4 bases and J by 0 bases, with 14 bases between them. The germline V gene has CDR1 SGHRS and CDR2 YFSETQ. The CDR3 totals 15 residues.

This clone occurred a few times. The chain employs TRBV7-2 and TRBJ1-5; D ambiguous. V lost 1 base and J 7 bases, leaving 14 bases between the germline ends. The CDR3 spans 15 residues. Germline CDR1 is SGHTA and CDR2 is FQGNSA. For the CDR3, the DNA is TGTGCCAGCAGCTTAGATGGGAGGGCCTGGCAGCCCCAGCATTTT. Amino acids: CASSLDGRAWQPQHF. Full variable domain (remainder filled in from reference TRBV7-2 and TRBJ1-5): GAGVSQSPSNKVTEKGKDVELRCDPISGHTALYWYRQSLGQGLEFLIYFQGNSAPDKSGLPSDRFSAERTGGSVSTLTIQRTQQEDSAVYLCASSLDGRAWQPQHFGDGTRLSIL.

Only a few counts were recorded for this clone. The CDR3 DNA sequence: TGCGCCAGCAGCTTGGATCCCTTTCGGGATCAGCCCCAGCATTTT. Translating it yields CASSLDPFRDQPQHF. The V and J genes are TRBV5-1 and TRBJ1-5; D unresolved. The CDR3 spans 15 residues. The V and J ends lost 0 bases and 5 bases respectively, with 12 bases between them. Germline CDR1 is SGHRS and CDR2 is YFSETQ.

The chain employs TRBV7-2 and TRBJ2-3, with 11 bases fitting TRBD2. J lost 4 bases, V lost 7 bases, and 10 bases had no gene match. CDR1 is SGHTA and CDR2 is FQGNSA in the germline V gene. There are 16 residues in the CDR3. The CDR3 DNA reads TGTGCCAGCACCCGACTAGCGGGAACAGGTCCAGATACGCAGTATTTT. Amino acid sequence: CASTRLAGTGPDTQYF.

This chain joins TRBV9 and TRBJ2-6; 9 bases are a match to TRBD1. V shed 3 bases, J shed 1 base, and the junction held 11 bases outside the gene matches. From germline, CDR1 is SGDLS and CDR2 YYNGEE. The CDR3 is 19 residues long. CDR3 bases: TGTGCCAGCAGCGACTACAGGGGGCTAACGTATTCTGGGGCCAACGTCCTGACTTTC. This codes for CASSDYRGLTYSGANVLTF.

The chain has TRBV5-4 and TRBJ1-1, with 8 bases identical to TRBD1. The CDR3 totals 15 residues. The V gene end was trimmed by 4 bases and the J gene end by 1 base; junction bases not matched to a gene: 6. Germline CDR1 SGHNT, CDR2 YYREEE (reference sequence). CDR3 in DNA: TGTGCCAGCAGCAACCAGGGGGCCGGGAACACTGAAGCTTTCTTT. It translates to CASSNQGAGNTEAFF.